This T cell receptor beta chain derives from a study of CD8 T cells in Susac syndrome. Random hexamers were used to reverse transcribe an amount of roughly 0.5 to 1 ug RNA. Across 54 Vbeta and 13 Jbeta, immunoSEQ multiplex PCR amplified TCR beta CDR3. TCRdb processed the immunoSEQ multiplex PCR reads anew with MiXCR; each CDR3 protein has one entry. The sample shows 150,000 to 200,000 distinct CDR3 sequences, 93% of them seen only once. Germline V lookup: CDR1 MGHRA, CDR2 YSYEKL. The CDR3 is 14 residues long. V was cut by 0 bases and J by 1 base, with 7 bases left in between. Negative isolation yielded CD8+ and CD4+ T cells; FACS enriched TEMRA cells.

The sequence was collected from a human donor in good health. The chain carries TRBV4-1 and TRBJ2-7; D perhaps matches TRBD1 (5 bases). Sequenced sample: CD4+ T cells from PBMCs. In nucleotides, the CDR3 is TGCGCCAGCAGCCAAGAGGACATATCCTACGAGCAGTACTTC. Encoded protein: CASSQEDISYEQYF.